This is a list of T cell receptor beta chains from one sample in a study of cytomegalovirus exposure and HLA in healthy donors. Sequencing was performed with immunoSEQ multiplex PCR; in TCRdb, only in-frame clones are kept and a portion is missing. The sample has a few hundred thousand clones; roughly 87% are singletons. Sequencing was carried out using PBMCs. Receptor source: a man younger than 35 in good health and CMV-seropositive. The CDR3 runs from the conserved cysteine through the conserved F or W. The D gene is left open where the match is weak. The size field is filled for only some rows; it gives once, few, many or a size class.

abundance,j_gene,d_gene,v_gene,CDR3nt,CDR3aa
-,TRBJ2-2,TRBD1,TRBV2,TGTGCCAGCAGTGCCCCGGACAGGGCGGGGGGGGAGCTGTTTTTT,CASSAPDRAGGELFF
once,TRBJ2-1,-,TRBV7-9,TGTGCCAGCAGCTCGGAGATGGGGGAGGCCTACAATGAGCAGTTCTTC,CASSSEMGEAYNEQFF
-,TRBJ1-1,TRBD1,TRBV5-1,TGCGCCAGCAGCTCTCATACAGGGGTGAACACTGAAGCTTTCTTT,CASSSHTGVNTEAFF
-,TRBJ2-1,TRBD2,TRBV5-1,TGCGCCAGCAGCCATGGGACTAGCGGCGTGAGCTCCTACAATGAGCAGTTCTTC,CASSHGTSGVSSYNEQFF
-,TRBJ1-5,-,TRBV30,TGTGCCTGGAGCCTCAGTAGTTTCAATCAGCCCCAGCATTTT,CAWSLSSFNQPQHF
-,TRBJ1-1,-,TRBV6-5,TGTGCCAGCAGTTATTCTGGCACAGGGAGCACTGAAGCTTTCTTT,CASSYSGTGSTEAFF
-,TRBJ2-3,TRBD2,TRBV7-2,TGTGCCAGCAGCTTAAGGAGAGGGACTAGCTCAGGGGGGGATACGCAGTATTTT,CASSLRRGTSSGGDTQYF
-,TRBJ2-3,-,TRBV6-4,TGTGCCAGCAGTGAAGCGGGCACAGATACGCAGTATTTT,CASSEAGTDTQYF
-,TRBJ2-1,-,TRBV27,TGTGCCAGCAGTTTATCTCCGGACCCGAGCTCCTACAATGAGCAGTTCTTC,CASSLSPDPSSYNEQFF
-,TRBJ2-1,-,TRBV4-1,TGCGCCAGCAGCCAAGTACCTGGCGCTGAGCAGTTCTTC,CASSQVPGAEQFF
-,TRBJ2-7,TRBD1,TRBV6-1,TGTGCCAGCAGTGAAGCTCTACAGGGGAGTCCCTACGAGCAGTACTTC,CASSEALQGSPYEQYF
-,TRBJ1-1,-,TRBV6-5,TGTGCCAGCAGTTACTATAGGGCGAACACTGAAGCTTTCTTT,CASSYYRANTEAFF
-,TRBJ2-3,-,TRBV5-6,TGTGCCAGCAGCTTGGTGGTTCCGAGGGATACGCAGTATTTT,CASSLVVPRDTQYF
-,TRBJ1-1,-,TRBV28,TGTGCCAGCAGTTTTGTCCGGGGTACTGAAGCTTTCTTT,CASSFVRGTEAFF
-,TRBJ1-5,-,TRBV6-6,TGTGCCAGCAGTTACTCGGGGGCGCGGAATCAGCCCCAGCATTTT,CASSYSGARNQPQHF
-,TRBJ2-7,TRBD2,TRBV5-6,TGTGCCAGCAGCTTGGCGGGGGGACTTCACTACGAGCAGTACTTC,CASSLAGGLHYEQYF